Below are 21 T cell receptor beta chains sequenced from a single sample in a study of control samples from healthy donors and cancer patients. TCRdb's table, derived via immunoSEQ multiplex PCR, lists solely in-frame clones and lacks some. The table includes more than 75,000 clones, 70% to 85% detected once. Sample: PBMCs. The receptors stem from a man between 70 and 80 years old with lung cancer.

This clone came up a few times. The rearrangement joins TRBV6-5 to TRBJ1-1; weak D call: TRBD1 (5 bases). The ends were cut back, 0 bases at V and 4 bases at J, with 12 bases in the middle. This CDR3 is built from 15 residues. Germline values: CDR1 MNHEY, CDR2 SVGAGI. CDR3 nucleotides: TGTGCCAGCAGTTACTCTGGGGGAGTGGGCACTGAAGCTTTCTTT. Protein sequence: CASSYSGGVGTEAFF.

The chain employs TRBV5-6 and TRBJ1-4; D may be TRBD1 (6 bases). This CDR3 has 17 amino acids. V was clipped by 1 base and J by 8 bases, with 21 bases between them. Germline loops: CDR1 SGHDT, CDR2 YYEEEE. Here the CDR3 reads CASSLYYSGALREKLFF. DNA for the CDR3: TGTGCCAGCAGCTTGTATTATTCAGGGGCCCTTCGAGAAAAACTGTTTTTT.

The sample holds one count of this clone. CDR3 sequence reads: CASSTGQGRTNEKLFF. CDR3 in DNA: TGCGCCAGCAGCACCGGACAGGGGAGGACTAATGAAAAACTGTTTTTT. V gene TRBV5-1 combines with J gene TRBJ1-4, with 9 bases that match TRBD1. The CDR3 covers 16 residues. Germline V lookup: CDR1 SGHRS, CDR2 YFSETQ. V lost 4 bases and J lost 2; bases outside the gene matches: 6.

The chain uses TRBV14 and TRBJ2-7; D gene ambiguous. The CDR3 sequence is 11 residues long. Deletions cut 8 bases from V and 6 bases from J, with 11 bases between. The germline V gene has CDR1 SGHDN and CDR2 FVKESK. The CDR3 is CASSVGFEQYF. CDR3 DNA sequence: TGTGCCAGCTCCGTAGGGTTCGAGCAGTACTTC. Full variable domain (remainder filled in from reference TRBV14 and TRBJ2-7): EAGVTQFPSHSVIEKGQTVTLRCDPISGHDNLYWYRRVMGKEIKFLLHFVKESKQDESGMPNNRFLAERTGGTYSTLKVQPAELEDSGVYFCASSVGFEQYFGPGTRLTVT.

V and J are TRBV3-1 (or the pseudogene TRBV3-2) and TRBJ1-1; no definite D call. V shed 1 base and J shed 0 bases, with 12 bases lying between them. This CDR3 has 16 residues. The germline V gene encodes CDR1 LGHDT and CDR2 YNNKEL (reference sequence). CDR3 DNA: TGTGCCAGCAGCCAAGCAGGAGGGCGGATGAACACTGAAGCTTTCTTT. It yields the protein CASSQAGGRMNTEAFF.

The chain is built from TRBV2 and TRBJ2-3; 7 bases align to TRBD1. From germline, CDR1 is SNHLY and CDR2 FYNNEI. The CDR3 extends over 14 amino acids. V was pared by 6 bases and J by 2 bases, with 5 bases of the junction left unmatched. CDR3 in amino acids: CASSPTGNTDTQYF. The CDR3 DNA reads TGTGCCAGCAGCCCGACAGGGAACACAGATACGCAGTATTTT. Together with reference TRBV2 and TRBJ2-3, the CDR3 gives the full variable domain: EPEVTQTPSHQVTQMGQEVILRCVPISNHLYFYWYRQILGQKVEFLVSFYNNEISEKSEIFDDQFSVERPDGSNFTLKIRSTKLEDSAMYFCASSPTGNTDTQYFGPGTRLTVL.

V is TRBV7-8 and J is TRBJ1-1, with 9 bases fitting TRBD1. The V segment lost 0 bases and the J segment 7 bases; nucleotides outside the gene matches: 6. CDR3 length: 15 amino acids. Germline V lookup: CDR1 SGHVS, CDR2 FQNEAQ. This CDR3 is CASSLAQPGQGEAFF. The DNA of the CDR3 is TGTGCCAGCAGCTTAGCGCAACCGGGACAGGGTGAAGCTTTCTTT.

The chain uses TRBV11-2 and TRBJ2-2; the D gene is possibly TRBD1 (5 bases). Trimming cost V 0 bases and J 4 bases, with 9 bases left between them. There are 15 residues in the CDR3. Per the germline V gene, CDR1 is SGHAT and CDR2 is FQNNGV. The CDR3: CASSLDGHPTGELFF. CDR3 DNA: TGTGCCAGCAGCTTAGATGGACACCCCACCGGGGAGCTGTTTTTT.

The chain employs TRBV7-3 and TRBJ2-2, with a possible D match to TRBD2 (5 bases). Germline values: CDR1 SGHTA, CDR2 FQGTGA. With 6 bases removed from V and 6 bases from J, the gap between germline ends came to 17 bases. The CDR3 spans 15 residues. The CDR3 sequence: CASREGNASPGELFF. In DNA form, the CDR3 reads TGTGCCAGCAGAGAGGGAAACGCGAGCCCCGGGGAGCTGTTTTTT.

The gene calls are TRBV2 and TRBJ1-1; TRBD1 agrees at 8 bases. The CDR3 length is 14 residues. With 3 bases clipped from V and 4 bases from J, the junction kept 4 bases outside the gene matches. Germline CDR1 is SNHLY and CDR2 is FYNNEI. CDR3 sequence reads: CASSDRTGTTEAFF. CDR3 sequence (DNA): TGTGCCAGCAGTGATAGGACAGGGACCACTGAAGCTTTCTTT.

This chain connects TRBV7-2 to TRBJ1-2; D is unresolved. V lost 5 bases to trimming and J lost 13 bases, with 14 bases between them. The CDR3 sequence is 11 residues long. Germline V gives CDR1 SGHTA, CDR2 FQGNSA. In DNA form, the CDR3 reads TGTGCCAGCAGCGCAGTTCGTCGTTTCACCTTC. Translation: CASSAVRRFTF. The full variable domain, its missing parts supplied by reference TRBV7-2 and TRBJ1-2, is GAGVSQSPSNKVTEKGKDVELRCDPISGHTALYWYRQSLGQGLEFLIYFQGNSAPDKSGLPSDRFSAERTGGSVSTLTIQRTQQEDSAVYLCASSAVRRFTFGSGTRLTVV.

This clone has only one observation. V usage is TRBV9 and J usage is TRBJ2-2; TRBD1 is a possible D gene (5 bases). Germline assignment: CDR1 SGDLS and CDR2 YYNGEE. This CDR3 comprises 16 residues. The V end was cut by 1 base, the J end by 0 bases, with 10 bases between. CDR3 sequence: CASSVLSGTNTGELFF. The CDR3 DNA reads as TGTGCCAGCAGCGTATTGTCAGGGACGAACACCGGGGAGCTGTTTTTT. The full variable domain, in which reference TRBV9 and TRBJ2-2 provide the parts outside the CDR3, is DSGVTQTPKHLITATGQRVTLRCSPRSGDLSVYWYQQSLDQGLQFLIQYYNGEERAKGNILERFSAQQFPDLHSELNLSSLELGDSALYFCASSVLSGTNTGELFFGEGSRLTVL.

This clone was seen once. The CDR3 nucleotides are TGCAGCGTTGATTGGGGGTCCGAGCAGTACTTC. Translated, it gives CSVDWGSEQYF. The rearrangement joins TRBV29-1 to TRBJ2-7; D is tentatively TRBD1 or TRBD2 (5 bases each). Germline CDR1 is SQVTM and CDR2 is ANQGSEA. CDR3 length equals 11 residues. With 3 bases removed from V and 6 bases from J, the gap between germline ends came to 9 bases.

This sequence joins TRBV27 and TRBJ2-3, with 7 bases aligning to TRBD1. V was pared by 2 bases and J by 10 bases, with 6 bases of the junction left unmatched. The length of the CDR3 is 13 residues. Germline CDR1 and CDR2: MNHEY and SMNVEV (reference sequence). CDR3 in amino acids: CASSLIDRASQYF. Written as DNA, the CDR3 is TGTGCCAGCAGTTTAATCGACAGGGCTTCGCAGTATTTT.

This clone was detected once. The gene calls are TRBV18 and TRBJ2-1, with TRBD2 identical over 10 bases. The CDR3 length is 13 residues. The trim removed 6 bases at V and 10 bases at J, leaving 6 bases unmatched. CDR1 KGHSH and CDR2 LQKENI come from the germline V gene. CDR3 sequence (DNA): TGTGCCAGCTCCTCGGGACTAGCGACGGAGCAGTTCTTC. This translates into CASSSGLATEQFF.

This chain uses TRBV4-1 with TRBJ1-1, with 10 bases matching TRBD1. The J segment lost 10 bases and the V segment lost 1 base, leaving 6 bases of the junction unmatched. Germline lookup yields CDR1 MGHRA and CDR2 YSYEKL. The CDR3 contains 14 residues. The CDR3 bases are TGCGCCAGCAGCCAAGGTTTGAGGACAGGGGGAGCTTTCTTT. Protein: CASSQGLRTGGAFF.

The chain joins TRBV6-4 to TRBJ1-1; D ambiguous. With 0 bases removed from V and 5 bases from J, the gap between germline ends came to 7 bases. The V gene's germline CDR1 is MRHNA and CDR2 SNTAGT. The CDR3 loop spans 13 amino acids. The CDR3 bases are TGTGCCAGCAGTGACTCGGGTTCTACTGAAGCTTTCTTT. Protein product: CASSDSGSTEAFF.

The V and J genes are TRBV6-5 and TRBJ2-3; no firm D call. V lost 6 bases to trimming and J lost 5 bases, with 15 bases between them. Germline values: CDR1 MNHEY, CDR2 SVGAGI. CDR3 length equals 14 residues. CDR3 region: CASSRAKAQDTQYF. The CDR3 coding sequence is TGTGCCAGCAGCCGCGCTAAGGCGCAAGATACGCAGTATTTT.

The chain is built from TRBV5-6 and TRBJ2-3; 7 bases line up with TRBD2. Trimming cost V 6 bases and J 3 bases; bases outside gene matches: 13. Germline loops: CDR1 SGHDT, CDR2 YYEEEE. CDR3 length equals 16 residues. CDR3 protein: CASTPLGGSGTDTQYF. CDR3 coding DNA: TGTGCCAGCACCCCATTGGGAGGGAGCGGGACAGATACGCAGTATTTT.

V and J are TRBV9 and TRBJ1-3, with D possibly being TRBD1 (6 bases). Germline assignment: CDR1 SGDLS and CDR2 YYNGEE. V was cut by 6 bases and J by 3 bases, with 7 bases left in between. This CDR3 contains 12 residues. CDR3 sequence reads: CASTGVGNTIYF. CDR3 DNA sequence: TGTGCCAGCACAGGGGTTGGAAACACCATATATTTT.

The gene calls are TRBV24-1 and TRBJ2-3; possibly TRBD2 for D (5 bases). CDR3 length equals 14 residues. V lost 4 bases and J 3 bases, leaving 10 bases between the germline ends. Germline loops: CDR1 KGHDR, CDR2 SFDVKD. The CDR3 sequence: CATSDAGVTDTQYF. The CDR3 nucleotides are TGTGCCACCAGTGACGCCGGGGTTACAGATACGCAGTATTTT.